A single sample is the source of the 31 T cell receptor beta chains below, sequenced in a study of response to subunit inactivated influenza vaccine. TCRdb re-analysed the RT-PCR reads in MiXCR, keeping a single row per CDR3 protein. The table lists approximately 200,000 distinct CDR3 sequences, over 13% of them singletons. The starting material was CD8+ T cells sorted from PBMCs, obtained 5 days after vaccination. These receptors all stem from a man aged 45-60 years who received an inactivated influenza vaccine.

On this clonotype: One end of the junction is discordant with germline, which a read error may explain. V gene TRBV28 combines with J gene TRBJ2-7, with 7 bases identical to TRBD1. The germline CDR1 and CDR2 sequences are MDHEN and SYDVKM. CDR3 size: 18 residues. CDR3 DNA: TGTGCCAGCAGCGGTGCGGCTCGGGGACAGCTTTTTAACTACAAGCAGTACTTC. It codes for CASSGAARGQLFNYKQYF.

The J gene is TRBJ1-1, the V gene TRBV20-1; D might be TRBD1 (5 bases). CDR1 is DFQATT, CDR2 SNEGSKA, per germline (reference sequence). Trimming cost V 5 bases and J 1 base, with 8 bases left between them. This CDR3 has 12 residues. The CDR3 DNA reads as TGCAGTGCTCGGGACGGGAACACTGAAGCTTTCTTT. Its translation is CSARDGNTEAFF.

This clonotype was found many times. V and J are TRBV7-8 and TRBJ1-1; possibly TRBD1 for D (5 bases). Germline assignment: CDR1 SGHVS and CDR2 FQNEAQ. The CDR3 totals 14 residues. Trimming cost V 1 base and J 3 bases, with 9 bases left between them. CDR3 nucleotides: TGTGCCAGCAGCTTAGGGACACTCTACACTGAAGCTTTCTTT. Translating gives CASSLGTLYTEAFF. The full variable domain, rest sourced from reference TRBV7-8 and TRBJ1-1, is GAGVSQSPRYKVAKRGQDVALRCDPISGHVSLFWYQQALGQGPEFLTYFQNEAQLDKSGLPSDRFFAERPEGSVSTLKIQRTQQEDSAVYLCASSLGTLYTEAFFGQGTRLTVV.

There are a few counts of this clonotype. The chain employs TRBV13 and TRBJ2-2; TRBD1 is a possible D gene (6 bases). Trimming took 1 base from V and 6 from J, leaving 15 bases between them. There are 16 residues in the CDR3. Germline CDR1 and CDR2: PRHDT and FYEKMQ (reference sequence). The CDR3 protein is CASSLVTGSQPGELFF. DNA for the CDR3: TGTGCCAGCAGCTTAGTCACAGGGTCCCAACCCGGGGAGCTGTTTTTT.

The gene calls are TRBV12-3 or TRBV12-4 and TRBJ2-3; perhaps D is TRBD1 or TRBD2 (5 bases each). The CDR3 runs to 17 residues. The germline V and J ends were trimmed by 7 bases and 5 bases, with 25 bases remaining between them. The CDR3: CASTPVGVYGIGDTQYF. In nucleotides, the CDR3 is TGTGCCAGCACCCCGGTGGGGGTCTACGGGATTGGAGATACGCAGTATTTT.

This clonotype was counted only a few times. J is TRBJ1-5 and V is TRBV28, with D unresolved. The CDR3 runs 13 residues. V lost 5 bases and J lost 5, with 10 bases in between. CDR1 MDHEN and CDR2 SYDVKM come from the germline V gene. The DNA for the CDR3 is TGTGCCAGCAGTGCCTTACCTTATCAGCCCCAGCATTTT. Protein sequence: CASSALPYQPQHF.

The V gene is TRBV12-3 or TRBV12-4, the J gene TRBJ2-1, with D possibly being TRBD1 (5 bases). The CDR3 is 15 residues long. With 2 bases removed from V and 4 bases from J, the gap between germline ends came to 12 bases. This chain's CDR3 is CASSLNSPGYNEQFF. The CDR3 nucleotides are TGTGCCAGCAGTTTAAACTCACCAGGGTACAATGAGCAGTTCTTC.

This clonotype appeared a few times. The chain joins TRBV12-3 or TRBV12-4 to TRBJ1-2, with D perhaps TRBD1 (5 bases). CDR3 length: 12 residues. The V end was cut by 3 bases, the J end by 7 bases, with 9 bases between. The chain's CDR3 is CASSFGGSGYTF. The CDR3 nucleotides read TGTGCCAGCAGTTTTGGGGGGTCTGGCTACACCTTC.

This clonotype has only a few counts. J is TRBJ2-7 and V is TRBV7-9; the D call may be TRBD1 or TRBD2 (5 bases each). The CDR3 length is 14 residues. CDR1 is SEHNR, CDR2 FQNEAQ, per germline (reference sequence). In DNA form, the CDR3 reads TGTGCTGTCCCTCGGGGCGCAAATTCCTACGAGCAGTACTTC. Translating gives CAVPRGANSYEQYF.

This clonotype appeared a few times. This sequence joins TRBV4-1 and TRBJ2-7, with D maybe TRBD1 (6 bases). CDR3 length equals 14 residues. Germline CDR1 MGHRA, CDR2 YSYEKL. V lost 0 bases, J lost 3 bases, and 9 bases lay in between. Here the CDR3 reads CASSQEQGYYEQYF. DNA of the CDR3: TGCGCCAGCAGCCAAGAACAGGGATACTACGAGCAGTACTTC.

CDR3 sequence: CASSLSGQGSYEQYF. The CDR3 bases are TGTGCCAGCAGTTTATCGGGGCAGGGCTCCTACGAGCAGTACTTC. This chain joins TRBV27 and TRBJ2-7, with D possibly matching TRBD1 (5 bases). V shed 0 bases and J shed 0 bases, with 9 bases lying between them. Germline loops: CDR1 MNHEY, CDR2 SMNVEV (reference sequence). The CDR3 runs to 15 residues.

This clonotype was seen only a few times. The chain recombines TRBV4-2 with TRBJ1-5; no firm D call. Germline CDR1 is LGHNA and CDR2 is YNFKEQ. V was shortened by 0 bases and J by 2 bases, with 8 bases between the two germline ends. The CDR3 consists of 15 residues. The CDR3 DNA reads TGTGCCAGCAGCCAAGAAAACGGGGGCAATCAGCCCCAGCATTTT. Protein: CASSQENGGNQPQHF.

Ten or more counts support this clonotype. J is TRBJ2-7 and V is TRBV27; 7 nucleotides align to TRBD2. The CDR3 consists of 15 residues. The J segment lost 3 bases and the V segment lost 2 bases, leaving 7 bases of the junction unmatched. Per germline, CDR1 MNHEY and CDR2 SMNVEV (reference sequence). The CDR3 DNA is TGTGCCAGCAGTTTAAGGGCTAGCGGAAACTACGAGCAGTACTTC. Protein product: CASSLRASGNYEQYF.

The V and J genes are TRBV2 and TRBJ2-3; perhaps TRBD2 as D (5 bases). V lost 7 bases, J lost 0 bases, and 14 bases lay in between. The CDR3 is 15 residues long. Germline V gene lookup returns CDR1 SNHLY and CDR2 FYNNEI. CDR3 DNA: TGTGCCAGCACCGGGGTCAAGACTAGCACAGATACGCAGTATTTT. It codes for CASTGVKTSTDTQYF.

The rearrangement joins TRBV20-1 to TRBJ2-1; 9 bases align to TRBD2. V lost 3 bases and J lost 9; bases outside the gene matches: 12. Germline V CDR1 and CDR2: DFQATT, SNEGSKA (reference sequence). The CDR3 loop spans 15 amino acids. The CDR3 coding sequence is TGCAGTGCTAGCGTGTTAGCGGGAGTCTATGGTGAGCAGTTCTTC. This translates into CSASVLAGVYGEQFF.

This chain uses TRBV7-9 with TRBJ2-1, with 7 bases identical to TRBD2. Unmatched junction bases numbered 8, after V lost 2 bases and J lost 7 bases. Germline values: CDR1 SEHNR, CDR2 FQNEAQ (reference sequence). The CDR3 contains 15 residues. CDR3 amino acids: CASSLRSGGYNEQFF. The CDR3 region has the DNA TGTGCCAGCAGCTTAAGGTCGGGAGGTTATAATGAGCAGTTCTTC.

This clonotype turned up a few times. The rearrangement uses TRBV11-2 and TRBJ2-1, with D unclear. The CDR3 has 17 amino acids. Germline assignment: CDR1 SGHAT and CDR2 FQNNGV. Trimming left V 5 bases short and J 0 bases short, with 17 bases between. CDR3 nucleotides: TGTGCCAGCAGCACCCACCGGACGCAGAGCTCCTACAATGAGCAGTTCTTC. Translation: CASSTHRTQSSYNEQFF.

In its sample, this clonotype was seen many times. The V and J genes are TRBV7-2 and TRBJ2-5; maybe TRBD1 (5 bases). The CDR3 is 15 amino acids. The germline V and J ends were trimmed by 2 bases and 3 bases, with 13 bases remaining between them. In germline, CDR1 is SGHTA, CDR2 FQGNSA. The CDR3 bases are TGTGCCAGCAGCTTATATACGGACATGAAAGAGACCCAGTACTTC. This encodes CASSLYTDMKETQYF. The full variable domain, rest sourced from reference TRBV7-2 and TRBJ2-5, is GAGVSQSPSNKVTEKGKDVELRCDPISGHTALYWYRQSLGQGLEFLIYFQGNSAPDKSGLPSDRFSAERTGGSVSTLTIQRTQQEDSAVYLCASSLYTDMKETQYFGPGTRLLVL.

There are a few counts of this clonotype. V is TRBV6-2 or TRBV6-3 and J is TRBJ2-7; D uncertain. The germline gives CDR1 MNHEY, CDR2 SVGEGT. The CDR3 runs to 14 residues. Trimming took off 0 bases at V and 2 bases at J, with 8 bases between the two ends. The CDR3 protein is CASSYSVTAYEQYF. CDR3 DNA sequence: TGTGCCAGCAGTTACTCGGTAACGGCCTACGAGCAGTACTTC.

The J gene is TRBJ2-1, the V gene TRBV7-9; 10 bases map to TRBD1. Germline V gene sequence: CDR1 SEHNR, CDR2 FQNEAQ (reference sequence). This CDR3 is 16 amino acids long. V lost 5 bases and J lost 3; bases outside the gene matches: 7. The CDR3 bases are TGTGCCAGCAGCCTAGTGACAGGGGGCAGCTACAATGAGCAGTTCTTC. This codes for CASSLVTGGSYNEQFF. The entire variable domain, with the rest obtained from reference TRBV7-9 and TRBJ2-1, is as follows: DTGVSQNPRHKITKRGQNVTFRCDPISEHNRLYWYRQTLGQGPEFLTYFQNEAQLEKSRLLSDRFSAERPKGSFSTLEIQRTEQGDSAMYLCASSLVTGGSYNEQFFGPGTRLTVL.

This chain uses TRBV20-1 with TRBJ1-5; perhaps TRBD1 as D (5 bases). The CDR3 is 15 residues long. Germline V lookup: CDR1 DFQATT, CDR2 SNEGSKA (reference sequence). V shed 4 bases and J shed 4 bases, with 17 bases lying between them. The CDR3 nucleotides read TGCAGTGCTAAGTGGGGACCTACTCTTAATCAGCCCCAGCATTTT. Translating gives CSAKWGPTLNQPQHF.

In this sample, this clonotype turned up many times. This rearrangement joins TRBV12-3 or TRBV12-4 to TRBJ2-7; D is perhaps TRBD1 (6 bases). The CDR3 runs 14 residues. The ends were cut back, 5 bases at V and 6 bases at J, with 17 bases in the middle. The CDR3 bases are TGTGCCAGCAGTCCGATGGACAGTTGGGGCGAGCAGTACTTC. Translation gives CASSPMDSWGEQYF.

This clonotype was recorded at least ten times. The chain joins TRBV12-3 or TRBV12-4 to TRBJ1-1, with 9 nucleotides matching TRBD1. The CDR3 length is 14 residues. Germline trimming cut 6 bases from V and 2 bases from J; bases unmatched to any gene: 4. The chain's CDR3 is CASRPGQGNTEAFF. The CDR3 bases are TGTGCCAGCAGACCGGGACAGGGTAACACTGAAGCTTTCTTT.

This chain joins TRBV20-1 and TRBJ2-1, with D possibly matching TRBD1 (6 bases). The CDR3 sequence is 12 residues long. Germline V gene lookup returns CDR1 DFQATT and CDR2 SNEGSKA (reference sequence). The ends were cut back, 2 bases at V and 10 bases at J, with 12 bases in the middle. CDR3 region: CSARLTGDEQFF. The CDR3 DNA follows: TGCAGTGCTAGACTGACAGGTGACGAGCAGTTCTTC.

The rearrangement joins TRBV4-2 to TRBJ2-1, with 12 bases that match TRBD2. V trimming: 4 bases; J trimming: 5 bases; junction bases outside the gene matches: 3. The CDR3 loop spans 15 amino acids. The germline V gene has CDR1 LGHNA and CDR2 YNFKEQ. CDR3 DNA: TGTGCCAGCAGCCCGGGACTAGCGGGTAACAATGAGCAGTTCTTC. Protein sequence: CASSPGLAGNNEQFF.

The chain carries TRBV27 and TRBJ2-3; unclear D gene. The germline CDR1 and CDR2 sequences are MNHEY and SMNVEV (reference sequence). V was shortened by 11 bases and J by 0 bases, with 12 bases between the two germline ends. The CDR3 is 13 amino acids. The CDR3 nucleotides are TGTGCCGTCCGGACGGAGAGCACAGATACGCAGTATTTT. Protein product: CAVRTESTDTQYF.

V gene TRBV5-6 combines with J gene TRBJ2-1; 15 bases map to TRBD2. This CDR3 is built from 14 residues. Germline assignment: CDR1 SGHDT and CDR2 YYEEEE. V dropped 7 bases and J dropped 9; count of bases not matched to a gene: 5. CDR3 region: CASSGLAGGSEQFF. The CDR3 bases are TGTGCCAGCTCGGGACTAGCGGGGGGTAGTGAGCAGTTCTTC.

This clonotype was observed a few times. The V call is TRBV5-8, the J call TRBJ2-5; TRBD2 aligns across 7 bases. The CDR3 covers 15 residues. V lost 4 bases and J lost 2; bases outside the gene matches: 8. Germline V gives CDR1 SGHTS, CDR2 YDEGEE. CDR3 amino acids: CASSDPWGGQETQYF. The CDR3, as DNA: TGTGCCAGCAGCGATCCCTGGGGGGGTCAAGAGACCCAGTACTTC.

This sequence joins TRBV2 and TRBJ1-1; no clear D gene. V lost 4 bases, J lost 1 base, and 4 bases lay in between. Per the germline V gene, CDR1 is SNHLY and CDR2 is FYNNEI. The CDR3 is 12 amino acids. As DNA, the CDR3 is TGTGCCAGCAGTGCAGCGAACACTGAAGCTTTCTTT. Translating gives CASSAANTEAFF.

This clonotype has more than one count but fewer than ten. The CDR3 is CASKNVLNTGELFF. The CDR3 DNA sequence: TGTGCCAGCAAAAACGTCCTGAACACCGGGGAGCTGTTTTTT. V and J are TRBV7-6 and TRBJ2-2; D is unclear. Germline lookup yields CDR1 SGHVS and CDR2 FNYEAQ. The CDR3 is 14 residues long. V was pared by 7 bases and J by 1 base, with 10 bases between.

This chain links TRBV4-2 with TRBJ2-2; the D gene could be TRBD1 or TRBD2 (5 bases each). V lost 0 bases and J 5 bases, leaving 16 bases between the germline ends. This CDR3 has 17 residues. Germline V lookup: CDR1 LGHNA, CDR2 YNFKEQ. CDR3 protein: CASSQDGDGRRTGELFF. CDR3 in DNA: TGTGCCAGCAGCCAAGATGGGGACGGTCGAAGGACCGGGGAGCTGTTTTTT.